The next 15 T cell receptor beta chains were all read from a single sample in a study of shared T cell receptors in the human thymus. Generated by immunoSEQ multiplex PCR, the TCRdb table keeps only in-frame clones and is missing some. The table includes about 660,000 clones, about 90% detected once. Separately, the same data were catalogued under a study of human thymus T cells.

The specimen sequenced was thymocytes. The receptor source for this set is a boy in the first two years of life with a congenital heart defect.

The chain combines TRBV6-1 with TRBJ2-1, with 7 bases matching TRBD1. The germline CDR1 and CDR2 sequences are MNHNS and SASEGT. V lost 6 bases to trimming and J lost 0 bases; unmatched junction nucleotides: 5. CDR3 size: 15 residues. CDR3 in amino acids: CASRGGKSSYNEQFF. The CDR3 DNA follows: TGTGCCAGCAGAGGGGGCAAGAGCTCCTACAATGAGCAGTTCTTC.

This chain joins TRBV7-8 and TRBJ1-2; 7 bases agree with TRBD1. J was trimmed by 3 bases and V by 0 bases; bases with no gene match: 13. In germline, CDR1 is SGHVS, CDR2 FQNEAQ. CDR3 length equals 18 residues. CDR3 amino acids: CASSLARQGKGFDYGYTF. CDR3 sequence (DNA): TGTGCCAGCAGCTTAGCGAGACAGGGAAAGGGGTTCGACTATGGCTACACCTTC. Using reference TRBV7-8 and TRBJ1-2 for the parts outside the CDR3, the full variable domain is GAGVSQSPRYKVAKRGQDVALRCDPISGHVSLFWYQQALGQGPEFLTYFQNEAQLDKSGLPSDRFFAERPEGSVSTLKIQRTQQEDSAVYLCASSLARQGKGFDYGYTFGSGTRLTVV.

The gene calls are TRBV20-1 and TRBJ2-3, with D uncertain. V lost 3 bases to trimming and J lost 12 bases, with 7 bases between them. In germline, CDR1 is DFQATT, CDR2 SNEGSKA (reference sequence). The CDR3 contains 9 residues. CDR3 DNA: TGCAGTGCTAGTAGCCCTCAGTATTTT. It is translated as CSASSPQYF.

This clone was recorded a few times. One end of the junction does not line up with germline, which may come from a read error. The V call is TRBV5-4, the J call TRBJ2-1; TRBD2 aligns across 11 bases. Germline V gene data show CDR1 as SGHNT and CDR2 as YYREEE (reference sequence). The CDR3 totals 11 residues. CDR3 nucleotide sequence: TGTGCCAGCAGCGGACTAGCGGGTGCTCTCTTC. This codes for CASSGLAGALF.

V gene TRBV6-1 combines with J gene TRBJ2-7; 9 bases agree with TRBD1. Germline V gives CDR1 MNHNS, CDR2 SASEGT. This CDR3 has 15 amino acids. V gave up 3 bases and J gave up 1 base; unmatched junction bases: 4. DNA of the CDR3: TGTGCCAGCAGTGATCCGGGACAGGGATCCTACGAGCAGTACTTC. Amino acids: CASSDPGQGSYEQYF.

This clone was seen only once. This chain uses TRBV11-2 with TRBJ2-1, with 10 bases lining up with TRBD2. The length of the CDR3 is 17 residues. The J segment lost 4 bases and the V segment lost 1 base, leaving 7 bases of the junction unmatched. Germline V gene lookup returns CDR1 SGHAT and CDR2 FQNNGV. CDR3 sequence: CASSLGALAGLYNEQFF. The CDR3 DNA follows: TGTGCCAGCAGCTTAGGGGCACTAGCGGGACTTTACAATGAGCAGTTCTTC.

This chain links TRBV7-2 with TRBJ2-7; D uncertain. Germline CDR1 reads SGHTA; CDR2 reads FQGNSA. V lost 3 bases to trimming and J lost 3 bases, with 9 bases between them. This CDR3 spans 13 amino acids. In DNA form, the CDR3 reads TGTGCCAGCAGCTTTAACAGCTACTACGAGCAGTACTTC. Its protein is CASSFNSYYEQYF.

This chain uses TRBV25-1 with TRBJ2-3, with TRBD1 matching over 9 bases. Germline values: CDR1 MGHDK, CDR2 SYGVNS. J gave up 5 bases and V 6 bases, and 15 bases lay outside the gene matches. The CDR3 totals 17 residues. The CDR3 region has the DNA TGTGCCAGCAGGAATATAACCGGGACAGGGCAGGGAGATACGCAGTATTTT. Protein product: CASRNITGTGQGDTQYF.

The chain recombines TRBV4-1 with TRBJ1-2, with D maybe TRBD1 (5 bases). V was shortened by 5 bases and J by 5 bases, with 6 bases between the two germline ends. The CDR3 length is 11 residues. Germline CDR1 reads MGHRA; CDR2 reads YSYEKL. CDR3: CASSSGYGYTF. Written as DNA, the CDR3 is TGCGCCAGCAGCTCAGGGTATGGCTACACCTTC.

This rearrangement joins TRBV15 to TRBJ1-1; D may be TRBD1 (5 bases). This CDR3 spans 14 amino acids. V was clipped by 8 bases and J by 2 bases, with 15 bases between them. Germline V gene lookup returns CDR1 LNHNV and CDR2 YYDKDF (reference sequence). In DNA form, the CDR3 reads TGTGCCACCCGAGAATTGGGGCAAAACACTGAAGCTTTCTTT. This codes for CATRELGQNTEAFF.

This clone was counted only a few times. The J gene is TRBJ1-4, the V gene TRBV19; the D gene is possibly TRBD1 (6 bases). Germline V lookup: CDR1 LNHDA, CDR2 SQIVND (reference sequence). This CDR3 region has 14 residues. V gave up 6 bases and J gave up 6 bases, with 14 bases separating them. The CDR3 sequence: CASSQTGFDEKLFF. The CDR3 DNA sequence: TGTGCCAGTAGCCAGACAGGATTTGATGAAAAACTGTTTTTT.

J is TRBJ2-7 and V is TRBV11-2; 9 positions match TRBD1. CDR3 size: 18 residues. Germline V lookup: CDR1 SGHAT, CDR2 FQNNGV. Trimming cost V 0 bases and J 5 bases; bases outside gene matches: 14. The CDR3 sequence is CASSLEVIAGTGLNEQYF. As DNA, the CDR3 is TGTGCCAGCAGCTTAGAGGTCATTGCTGGGACAGGGCTAAACGAGCAGTACTTC.

The rearrangement uses TRBV7-2 and TRBJ2-3, with D perhaps TRBD2 (5 bases). Germline V CDR1 and CDR2: SGHTA, FQGNSA. Trimming stripped 5 bases from V and 15 bases from J, with 18 bases between. This CDR3 is built from 12 residues. CDR3 residues: CASSPEGSPAYF. DNA for the CDR3: TGTGCCAGCAGCCCCGAGGGCTCCCCAGCCTATTTT. Complete variable domain (other parts from reference TRBV7-2 and TRBJ2-3): GAGVSQSPSNKVTEKGKDVELRCDPISGHTALYWYRQSLGQGLEFLIYFQGNSAPDKSGLPSDRFSAERTGGSVSTLTIQRTQQEDSAVYLCASSPEGSPAYFGPGTRLTVL.

The V and J genes are TRBV15 and TRBJ1-1, with 7 bases matching TRBD1. Germline CDR1 is LNHNV and CDR2 is YYDKDF (reference sequence). Unmatched junction bases numbered 8, after V lost 8 bases and J lost 2 bases. The CDR3 runs 14 residues. CDR3 nucleotide sequence: TGTGCCACCCAAGAGGACAGGACAAACACTGAAGCTTTCTTT. Amino acids: CATQEDRTNTEAFF.

V is TRBV29-1 and J is TRBJ2-3; tentative D call: TRBD1 (6 bases). Per the germline V gene, CDR1 is SQVTM and CDR2 is ANQGSEA. Trimming removed 6 bases at V and 7 bases at J, with 20 bases between. The CDR3 covers 14 residues. The CDR3 DNA sequence: TGCAGCGTACACAGGGTATTGGTTGGGTATACGCAGTATTTT. Translation: CSVHRVLVGYTQYF.